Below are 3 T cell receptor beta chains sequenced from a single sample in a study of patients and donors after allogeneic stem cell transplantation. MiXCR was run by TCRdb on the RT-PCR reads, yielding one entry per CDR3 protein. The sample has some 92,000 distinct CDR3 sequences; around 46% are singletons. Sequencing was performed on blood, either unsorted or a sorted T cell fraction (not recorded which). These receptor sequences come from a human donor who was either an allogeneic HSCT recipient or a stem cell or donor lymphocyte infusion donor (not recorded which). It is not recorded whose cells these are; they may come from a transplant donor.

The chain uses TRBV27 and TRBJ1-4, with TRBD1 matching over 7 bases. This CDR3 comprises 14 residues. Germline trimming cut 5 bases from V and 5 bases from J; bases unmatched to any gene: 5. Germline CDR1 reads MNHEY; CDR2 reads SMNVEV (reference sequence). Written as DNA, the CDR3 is TGTGCCAGCAGTCAACAGGGGCCGAATGAAAAACTGTTTTTT. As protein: CASSQQGPNEKLFF. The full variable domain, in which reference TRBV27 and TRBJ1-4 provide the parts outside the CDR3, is EAQVTQNPRYLITVTGKKLTVTCSQNMNHEYMSWYRQDPGLGLRQIYYSMNVEVTDKGDVPEGYKVSRKEKRNFPLILESPSPNQTSLYFCASSQQGPNEKLFFGSGTQLSVL.

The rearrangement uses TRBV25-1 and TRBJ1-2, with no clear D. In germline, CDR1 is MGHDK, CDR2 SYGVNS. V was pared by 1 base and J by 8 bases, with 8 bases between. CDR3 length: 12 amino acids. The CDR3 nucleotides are TGTGCCAGCAGTGAATCAGTCACCGGCTACACCTTC. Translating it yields CASSESVTGYTF.

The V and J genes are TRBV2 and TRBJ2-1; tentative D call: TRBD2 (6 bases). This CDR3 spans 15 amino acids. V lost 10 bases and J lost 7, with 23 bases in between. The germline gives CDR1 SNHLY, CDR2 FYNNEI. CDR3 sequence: CATTSASDFVNEQFF. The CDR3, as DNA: TGTGCCACCACCTCGGCTAGCGATTTCGTGAATGAGCAGTTCTTC.